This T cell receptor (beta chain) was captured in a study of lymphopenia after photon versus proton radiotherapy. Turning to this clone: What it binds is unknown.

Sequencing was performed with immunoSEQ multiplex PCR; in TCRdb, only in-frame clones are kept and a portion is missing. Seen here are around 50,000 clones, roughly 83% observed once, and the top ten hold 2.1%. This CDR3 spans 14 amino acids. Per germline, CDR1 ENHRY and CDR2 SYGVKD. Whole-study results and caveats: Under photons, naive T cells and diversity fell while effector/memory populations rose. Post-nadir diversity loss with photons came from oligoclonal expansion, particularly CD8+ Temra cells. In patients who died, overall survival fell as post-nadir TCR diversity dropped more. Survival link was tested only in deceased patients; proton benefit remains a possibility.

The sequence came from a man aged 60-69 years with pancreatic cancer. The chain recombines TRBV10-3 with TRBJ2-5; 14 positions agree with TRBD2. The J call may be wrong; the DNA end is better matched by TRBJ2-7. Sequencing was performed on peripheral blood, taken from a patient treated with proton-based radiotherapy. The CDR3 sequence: CAIRAGLAGDEQYF. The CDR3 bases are TGTGCCATCAGGGCGGGACTAGCGGGGGACGAGCAGTACTTC.